Listed below are T cell receptor beta chains from one sample, sequenced in a study of blood T cell repertoires in COVID-19. The assay was immunoSEQ multiplex PCR, and TCRdb's table has in-frame clones only and misses some. The sample records 91,000 or so clones, about nine tenths being singletons. Material: peripheral blood. The receptors shown here come from a woman between 45 and 60 years old in a cohort sampled during active COVID-19. Each CDR3 is given with its conserved first and last residue. The D gene is left open where the match is weak. Size values are once, few and many counts, or a class for expanded clones, and some rows have none.

DNA	CDR3	V	J	size	D
TGTGCCAGTGGGGAGGAAGGTTTGCCACTTCAGGCTTTCTTT	CASGEEGLPLQAFF	TRBV2	TRBJ1-1	.	.
TGTGCCAGCAGCCCCGGGACAACTAATGAAAAACTGTTTTTT	CASSPGTTNEKLFF	TRBV27	TRBJ1-4	.	.
TGTGCCAGCAGTGAAGAGACAGGGGACAATCAGCCCCAGCATTTT	CASSEETGDNQPQHF	TRBV2	TRBJ1-5	.	TRBD1
TGTGCCAGCAGCGGGGGACAGGGGAGGTTTCCTGGAAACACCATATATTTT	CASSGGQGRFPGNTIYF	TRBV5-6	TRBJ1-3	.	TRBD1
TGTGCCAGCAGTGTGGAGAGAGAAGCTTTCTTT	CASSVEREAFF	TRBV2	TRBJ1-1	.	.
TGTGCCAGCAGCTTGGCAGGGGGCGTCTCCTACAATGAGCAGTTCTTC	CASSLAGGVSYNEQFF	TRBV5-6	TRBJ2-1	.	TRBD1
TGTGCCAGCAACCGGGGGGTAGAAAAACTGTTTTTT	CASNRGVEKLFF	TRBV28	TRBJ1-4	.	.
TGTGCCAGCAGCCGGGACGGGGAGGCTAGGTATGGCTACACCTTC	CASSRDGEARYGYTF	TRBV13	TRBJ1-2	.	.
TGTGCCAGCAGTATGGGCAGCCCCACAGATACGCAGTATTTT	CASSMGSPTDTQYF	TRBV27	TRBJ2-3	.	.
TGCAGCGTTACCGGGACAGGGGGCTTTTACGAGCAGTACTTC	CSVTGTGGFYEQYF	TRBV29-1	TRBJ2-7	.	TRBD1
TGTGCCAGCACCTCCCTGACTAGCGTAAAACCAGAAGAGACCCAGTACTTC	CASTSLTSVKPEETQYF	TRBV11-3	TRBJ2-5	.	TRBD2
TGTGCCAGCAGGACCGTGGACAGGGTCACTGAAGCTTTCTTT	CASRTVDRVTEAFF	TRBV2	TRBJ1-1	.	TRBD1
TGCGCCAGCAGCCCACCCGACAGGGGCAACACAGATACGCAGTATTTT	CASSPPDRGNTDTQYF	TRBV5-1	TRBJ2-3	.	TRBD1
TGTGCCAGCAGCCTCACAGGGGTCCAAGAGACCCAGTACTTC	CASSLTGVQETQYF	TRBV7-9	TRBJ2-5	.	TRBD1
TGTGCCAGCAGCCAAGATACGACAGTCAATCAGCCCCAGCATTTT	CASSQDTTVNQPQHF	TRBV3-1/TRBV3-2	TRBJ1-5	.	.
TGTGCCAGTAGTATAGGGACAGGGTATAACTACACCTTC	CASSIGTGYNYTF	TRBV19	TRBJ1-2	.	TRBD1
TGCGCCAGCAGTCAAGCTGGCTTCTATGGCTACACCTTC	CASSQAGFYGYTF	TRBV23-1	TRBJ1-2	.	.
TGTGCCAGCAGTTTTCGGTTGAACACTGAAGCTTTCTTT	CASSFRLNTEAFF	TRBV27	TRBJ1-1	.	.
TGTGCCACCAGCAGATCACGGGAGGGCCACAATGAGCAGTTCTTC	CATSRSREGHNEQFF	TRBV15	TRBJ2-1	.	TRBD2
TGTGCCAGCAGCTCTACAGGGGGATCCACTGAAGCTTTCTTT	CASSSTGGSTEAFF	TRBV7-3	TRBJ1-1	.	TRBD1
TGTGCCAGCAGCGGATTCCTACAGGGTGAGCAGTTCTTC	CASSGFLQGEQFF	TRBV3-1/TRBV3-2	TRBJ2-1	.	.
TGTGCCAGCAGCTCCCTAGATCAGCCCCAGCATTTT	CASSSLDQPQHF	TRBV7-9	TRBJ1-5	.	.
TGTGCCAGCAGTTTTACAGGGGGCCCCAATGAAAAACTGTTTTTT	CASSFTGGPNEKLFF	TRBV28	TRBJ1-4	many	TRBD1
TGTGCCAGTAGTATAACCGGGACAGGAAACTACGAGCAGTACTTC	CASSITGTGNYEQYF	TRBV19	TRBJ2-7	.	TRBD1
TGCGCCAGCAGCCAAGAAGGGGAAGGGACAGGGAACTACAATGAGCAGTTCTTC	CASSQEGEGTGNYNEQFF	TRBV4-1	TRBJ2-1	.	TRBD1
TGTGCCAGCAGTCCCCGGCGACCGAGGGCGGACATTCAGTACTTC	CASSPRRPRADIQYF	TRBV28	TRBJ2-4	.	.
TGTGCCAGCAAACGGGACAGGGGGGATTATGGCTACACCTTC	CASKRDRGDYGYTF	TRBV6-5	TRBJ1-2	.	TRBD1
TGTGCCAGCAGCCCCGGCGGACAGCTTAACTACGAGCAGTACTTC	CASSPGGQLNYEQYF	TRBV3-1/TRBV3-2	TRBJ2-7	.	.
TGTGCCAGCAGCTTAATGGCCTTGGATGAGCAGTTCTTC	CASSLMALDEQFF	TRBV7-3	TRBJ2-1	.	.
TGTGCCAGCAGTTTATCCGGGACAAACACCGGGGAGCTGTTTTTT	CASSLSGTNTGELFF	TRBV27	TRBJ2-2	.	.
TGTGCCACCAGCAGAGATGAGGAGAGAGCGGCGGGGCACTATGGCTACACCTTC	CATSRDEERAAGHYGYTF	TRBV15	TRBJ1-2	few	.
TGTGCCAGCAGAACAGGGTACTCACCCCTCCACTTT	CASRTGYSPLHF	TRBV28	TRBJ1-6	.	.
TGCGCCAGCACCCCCGGGACAGGGGGTTCGGGCGGGGAGCTGTTTTTT	CASTPGTGGSGGELFF	TRBV5-1	TRBJ2-2	once	TRBD1
TGTGCCAGCAGCGTAGATCGGGGGGTTTACAATGAGCAGTTCTTC	CASSVDRGVYNEQFF	TRBV9	TRBJ2-1	.	TRBD2
TGTGCCAGCAGCTTTGGCGGGTTGGGCGGGGAGCTGTTTTTT	CASSFGGLGGELFF	TRBV11-3	TRBJ2-2	.	.
TGTGCCACCAGCAGTGCCGGACAGGGGGCTAATCAGCCCCAGCATTTT	CATSSAGQGANQPQHF	TRBV15	TRBJ1-5	.	TRBD1
TGTGCCAGCAGTGACGGGACAGGAGCCTACAATGAGCAGTTCTTC	CASSDGTGAYNEQFF	TRBV6-4	TRBJ2-1	.	TRBD1
TGCGCCAGCAGCCGTGGACAGAATCCCGGAGGGGGGGTAGACAATGAGCAGTTCTTC	CASSRGQNPGGGVDNEQFF	TRBV5-1	TRBJ2-1	.	.
TGTGCCAGCAGTTCAGGGATGAACACTGAAGCTTTCTTT	CASSSGMNTEAFF	TRBV12-3/TRBV12-4	TRBJ1-1	.	.
TGTGCCAGCAGCGGACTAGCGGGAGGTAAAGATGAGCAGTTCTTC	CASSGLAGGKDEQFF	TRBV6-4	TRBJ2-1	.	TRBD2
TGTGCCAGCAGATCCGACAGGGTGGGCACCGGGGAGCTGTTTTTT	CASRSDRVGTGELFF	TRBV27	TRBJ2-2	.	TRBD1
TGTGCCAGCAGTCCCTACACAGGGGGCGATACTGAAGCTTTCTTT	CASSPYTGGDTEAFF	TRBV28	TRBJ1-1	.	TRBD1
TGCAGTGGAGTTGGCTACACCTTC	CSGVGYTF	TRBV20-1	TRBJ1-2	.	.
TGCAGCGGACTAAGGACAGGGGTTAATGAGCAGTTCTTC	CSGLRTGVNEQFF	TRBV29-1	TRBJ2-1	.	TRBD1
TGTGCCAGTAGTCCGGAAGGGACAGGGGGATCCTACGAGCAGTACTTC	CASSPEGTGGSYEQYF	TRBV19	TRBJ2-7	.	TRBD1
TGTGCCAGTAGTGTCGACGCCGGGACAGGGGGCCTCAATGAGCAGTTCTTC	CASSVDAGTGGLNEQFF	TRBV19	TRBJ2-1	.	TRBD1
TGTGCCAGCAGTGACCCTTTGGGACAGGCTAATTCACCCCTCCACTTT	CASSDPLGQANSPLHF	TRBV6-1	TRBJ1-6	few	TRBD1
TGTGCCAGCAACAGGGGACAGGGGTTCGATGGCTACACCTTC	CASNRGQGFDGYTF	TRBV6-5	TRBJ1-2	.	TRBD1
TGTGCCAGCAGCCAATTTCAGTCCGCGGCTAATGAAAAACTGTTTTTT	CASSQFQSAANEKLFF	TRBV14	TRBJ1-4	.	.
TGTGCCAGCAGTTATGGAACTAGCGGGAGTTCAAGGTACGAGCAGTACTTC	CASSYGTSGSSRYEQYF	TRBV6-2/TRBV6-3	TRBJ2-7	.	TRBD2
TGTGCCAGCAGCGCCCGGGGGACAGGGGGCGAAGAGACCCAGTACTTC	CASSARGTGGEETQYF	TRBV7-9	TRBJ2-5	.	TRBD1
TGTGCCAGCAGCCAACTACAGGGGAGGACCTATAATTCACCCCTCCACTTT	CASSQLQGRTYNSPLHF	TRBV14	TRBJ1-6	.	TRBD1
TGTGCTAGCAGCTTTTCGACTAGCGGGAGGGAGACCCAGTACTTC	CASSFSTSGRETQYF	TRBV7-7	TRBJ2-5	once	TRBD2
TGTGCCAGCAGCCAGGGACTAGCGGAGAGCACAGATACGCAGTATTTT	CASSQGLAESTDTQYF	TRBV5-5	TRBJ2-3	.	TRBD2
TGTGCCAGTAGACAGCTCTTGGGGACTGAAGCTTTCTTT	CASRQLLGTEAFF	TRBV6-5	TRBJ1-1	.	.
TGCGCCAGTTCATGGAGCAGACTCAACACTGAAGCTTTCTTT	CASSWSRLNTEAFF	TRBV5-1	TRBJ1-1	.	.
TGTGCCAGCAGTTACTCGTCCGAGACTGAAGCTTTCTTT	CASSYSSETEAFF	TRBV6-6	TRBJ1-1	.	.
TGTGCCAGCAGGCGGACAGGGGCGTCTGATCAGCCCCAGCATTTT	CASRRTGASDQPQHF	TRBV6-5	TRBJ1-5	.	TRBD1
TGTGCCAGCAGCCACACTAGCACTCAGGGAGGGCGGCAGTTCTTC	CASSHTSTQGGRQFF	TRBV3-1/TRBV3-2	TRBJ2-1	.	TRBD2
TGTGCCAGCAGCTTACCTACCGAGAACACTGAAGCTTTCTTT	CASSLPTENTEAFF	TRBV7-9	TRBJ1-1	.	.